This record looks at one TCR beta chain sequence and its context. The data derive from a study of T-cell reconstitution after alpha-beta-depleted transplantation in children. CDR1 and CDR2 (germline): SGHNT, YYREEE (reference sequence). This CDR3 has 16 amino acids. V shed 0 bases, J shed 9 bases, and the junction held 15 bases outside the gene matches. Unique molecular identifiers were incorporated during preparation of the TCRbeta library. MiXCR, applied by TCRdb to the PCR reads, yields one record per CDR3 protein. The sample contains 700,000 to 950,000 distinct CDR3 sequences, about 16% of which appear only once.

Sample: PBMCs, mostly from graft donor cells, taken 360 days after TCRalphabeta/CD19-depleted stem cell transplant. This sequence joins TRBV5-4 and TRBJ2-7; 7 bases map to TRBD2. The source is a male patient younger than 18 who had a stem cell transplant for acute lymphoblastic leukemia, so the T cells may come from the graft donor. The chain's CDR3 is CASSLATSVPPFRQYF. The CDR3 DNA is TGTGCCAGCAGCTTGGCCACTAGCGTTCCCCCTTTCCGGCAGTACTTC.